These 5 T cell receptor beta chains share one sample of origin, sequenced in a study of blood T cell repertoires in COVID-19. Only in-frame clones appear in the TCRdb table, and some are missing; sequencing was by immunoSEQ multiplex PCR. The table lists around 500,000 clones, approximately 85% of them singletons, with approximately 2.9% in the top ten. The specimen was peripheral blood. Receptors were obtained from a human donor in a cohort sampled during active COVID-19.

The table lists this clone with a count of one. V usage is TRBV5-1 and J usage is TRBJ2-6; tentative D call: TRBD1 (5 bases). V gave up 3 bases and J gave up 4 bases, with 11 bases separating them. This CDR3 is built from 15 residues. In germline, CDR1 is SGHRS, CDR2 YFSETQ. CDR3 region: CASSSRVSGANVLTF. The CDR3 nucleotides read TGCGCCAGCAGCTCCAGGGTTTCCGGGGCCAACGTCCTGACTTTC. Variable domain in full (rest from reference TRBV5-1 and TRBJ2-6): KAGVTQTPRYLIKTRGQQVTLSCSPISGHRSVSWYQQTPGQGLQFLFEYFSETQRNKGNFPGRFSGRQFSNSRSEMNVSTLELGDSALYLCASSSRVSGANVLTFGAGSRLTVL.

The rearrangement joins TRBV4-2 to TRBJ2-1; TRBD2 aligns across 9 bases. Germline values: CDR1 LGHNA, CDR2 YNFKEQ. The CDR3 is 16 residues long. The J segment lost 12 bases and the V segment lost 0 bases, leaving 12 bases of the junction unmatched. The CDR3: CASSQEAGREGSRQFF. CDR3 in DNA: TGTGCCAGCAGCCAAGAGGCCGGGCGGGAGGGTAGTCGGCAGTTCTTC.

J is TRBJ2-3 and V is TRBV2; 10 bases line up with TRBD2. Germline trimming cut 5 bases from V and 0 bases from J; bases unmatched to any gene: 5. This CDR3 has 16 amino acids. Germline assignment: CDR1 SNHLY and CDR2 FYNNEI. Written as DNA, the CDR3 is TGTGCCAGCAGTCCCGGGACTAGCGCGAGCACAGATACGCAGTATTTT. Translating gives CASSPGTSASTDTQYF.

The J gene is TRBJ2-7, the V gene TRBV3-1 (or the pseudogene TRBV3-2), with 8 nucleotides matching TRBD2. This CDR3 is built from 15 residues. The V and J ends lost 0 bases and 5 bases, in that order; junction bases with no gene match: 6. Germline CDR1 reads LGHDT; CDR2 reads YNNKEL (reference sequence). CDR3 DNA sequence: TGTGCCAGCAGCCAAGATAGCGGGACTCACAACGAGCAGTACTTC. This gives the protein CASSQDSGTHNEQYF.

The chain employs TRBV19 and TRBJ1-2; possible D gene TRBD1, 6 bases. In germline, CDR1 is LNHDA, CDR2 SQIVND (reference sequence). The CDR3 sequence is 14 residues long. V lost 8 bases and J 4 bases, leaving 17 bases between the germline ends. CDR3 nucleotide sequence: TGTGCCAGTGGGGCTGGACAGCTATCCTATGGCTACACCTTC. Its translation: CASGAGQLSYGYTF.